The entry below describes one T cell receptor beta chain. The antigen remains undetermined. This sample stems from a study of CD8 T cells in Susac syndrome. Sequencing of TCR beta was carried out in blood CD8+ and CD4+ T cells. In the multiple sclerosis control group, patients were treatment-naive and had stable or active relapsing-remitting disease. Between the trimmed V and J ends, which lost 4 bases and 1 base, there was a span of 11 bases. CDR3 length equals 15 residues. Germline V gene data show CDR1 as SGHVS and CDR2 as FNYEAQ. General observations from the study: A relatively small number of individuals underwent TCR sequencing and HLA analysis.

RNA, at roughly 0.5 to 1 ug, was reverse transcribed with random hexamers. Amplification of TCR beta CDR3 spanned 54 Vbeta and 13 Jbeta via immunoSEQ multiplex PCR. MiXCR, applied by TCRdb to the immunoSEQ multiplex PCR reads, yields one record per CDR3 protein. The sample has fewer than 350,000 distinct CDR3 sequences; around 90% are singletons. This chain links TRBV7-6 with TRBJ1-5; tentative D call: TRBD1 (5 bases). Sample: CD4+ T cells from PBMCs. The TCR comes from a human donor with multiple sclerosis. CDR3 sequence (DNA): TGTGCCAGCAGCTCAAGCGGGGCAAGCAATCAGCCCCAGCATTTT. It codes for CASSSSGASNQPQHF.